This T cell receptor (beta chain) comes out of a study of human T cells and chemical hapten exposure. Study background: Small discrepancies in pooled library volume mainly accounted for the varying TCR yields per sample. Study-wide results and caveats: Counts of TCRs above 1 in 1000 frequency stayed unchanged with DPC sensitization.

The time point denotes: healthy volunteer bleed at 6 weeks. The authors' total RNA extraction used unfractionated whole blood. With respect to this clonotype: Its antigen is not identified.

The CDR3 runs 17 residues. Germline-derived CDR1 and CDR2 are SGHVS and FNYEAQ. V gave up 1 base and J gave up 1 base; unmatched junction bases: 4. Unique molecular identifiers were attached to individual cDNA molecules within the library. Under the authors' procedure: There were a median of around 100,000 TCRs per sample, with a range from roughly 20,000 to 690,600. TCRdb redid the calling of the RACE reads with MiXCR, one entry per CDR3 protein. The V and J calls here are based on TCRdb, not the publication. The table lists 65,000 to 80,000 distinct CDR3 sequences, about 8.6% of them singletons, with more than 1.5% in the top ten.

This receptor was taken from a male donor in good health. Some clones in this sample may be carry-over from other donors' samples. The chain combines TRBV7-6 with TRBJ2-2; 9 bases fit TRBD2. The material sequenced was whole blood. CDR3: CASSLVSGGVNTGELFF. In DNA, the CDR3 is TGTGCCAGCAGCTTAGTTAGCGGGGGAGTGAACACCGGGGAGCTGTTTTTT.